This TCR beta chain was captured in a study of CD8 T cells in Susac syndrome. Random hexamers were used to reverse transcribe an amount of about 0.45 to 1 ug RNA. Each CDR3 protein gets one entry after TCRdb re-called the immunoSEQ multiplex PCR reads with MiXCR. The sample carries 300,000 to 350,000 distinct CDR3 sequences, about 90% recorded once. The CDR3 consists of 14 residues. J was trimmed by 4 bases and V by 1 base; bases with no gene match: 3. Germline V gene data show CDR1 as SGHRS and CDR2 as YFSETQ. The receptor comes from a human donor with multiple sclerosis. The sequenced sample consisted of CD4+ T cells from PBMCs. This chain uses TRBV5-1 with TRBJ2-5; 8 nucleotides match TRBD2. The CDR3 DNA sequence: TGCGCCAGCAGCTTGCCGGGAGGGGTAGAGACCCAGTACTTC. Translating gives CASSLPGGVETQYF.